The T cell receptor beta chain under discussion was sequenced for a study of naive and memory T cell subsets. This clonotype rates as medium-sized. Its specificity is unknown. Separate alpha and beta amplification began at the second PCR step. Two oligonucleotides, mixed equimolar, formed the beta constant-region primer covering TRBC1 and TRBC2. Nested alpha and beta constant-region primers with the SP2 primer drove four PCR rounds on ligated cDNA. Ligation attached a single-stranded oligonucleotide with a 12-nucleotide UMI and the SP2 primer to the cDNA 3' end. Each CDR3 protein gets one entry after TCRdb re-called the UMI-ligation and nested PCR reads with MiXCR. The sample holds over 30,000 distinct CDR3 sequences, about 18% seen once. V was trimmed by 1 base and J by 5 bases, leaving 12 bases between them. The CDR3 is made up of 15 amino acids. From germline, CDR1 is SGHTA and CDR2 FQGNSA. Study-wide results and limits: From naive to CM, EM and EMRA, diversity decreased and Gini increased. In naive cells, over 85% of TCR sequences were seen only once.

V is TRBV7-2 and J is TRBJ2-1; D not certain. Sequencing input: effector memory CD4+ T cells from blood. The subset denotes: effector memory, CD45RA- CD27-. The sequence derives from a human donor in good health. This chain's CDR3 is CASSLVARRDNEQFF. The CDR3, as DNA: TGTGCCAGCAGCTTAGTGGCGAGGCGAGACAATGAGCAGTTCTTC.